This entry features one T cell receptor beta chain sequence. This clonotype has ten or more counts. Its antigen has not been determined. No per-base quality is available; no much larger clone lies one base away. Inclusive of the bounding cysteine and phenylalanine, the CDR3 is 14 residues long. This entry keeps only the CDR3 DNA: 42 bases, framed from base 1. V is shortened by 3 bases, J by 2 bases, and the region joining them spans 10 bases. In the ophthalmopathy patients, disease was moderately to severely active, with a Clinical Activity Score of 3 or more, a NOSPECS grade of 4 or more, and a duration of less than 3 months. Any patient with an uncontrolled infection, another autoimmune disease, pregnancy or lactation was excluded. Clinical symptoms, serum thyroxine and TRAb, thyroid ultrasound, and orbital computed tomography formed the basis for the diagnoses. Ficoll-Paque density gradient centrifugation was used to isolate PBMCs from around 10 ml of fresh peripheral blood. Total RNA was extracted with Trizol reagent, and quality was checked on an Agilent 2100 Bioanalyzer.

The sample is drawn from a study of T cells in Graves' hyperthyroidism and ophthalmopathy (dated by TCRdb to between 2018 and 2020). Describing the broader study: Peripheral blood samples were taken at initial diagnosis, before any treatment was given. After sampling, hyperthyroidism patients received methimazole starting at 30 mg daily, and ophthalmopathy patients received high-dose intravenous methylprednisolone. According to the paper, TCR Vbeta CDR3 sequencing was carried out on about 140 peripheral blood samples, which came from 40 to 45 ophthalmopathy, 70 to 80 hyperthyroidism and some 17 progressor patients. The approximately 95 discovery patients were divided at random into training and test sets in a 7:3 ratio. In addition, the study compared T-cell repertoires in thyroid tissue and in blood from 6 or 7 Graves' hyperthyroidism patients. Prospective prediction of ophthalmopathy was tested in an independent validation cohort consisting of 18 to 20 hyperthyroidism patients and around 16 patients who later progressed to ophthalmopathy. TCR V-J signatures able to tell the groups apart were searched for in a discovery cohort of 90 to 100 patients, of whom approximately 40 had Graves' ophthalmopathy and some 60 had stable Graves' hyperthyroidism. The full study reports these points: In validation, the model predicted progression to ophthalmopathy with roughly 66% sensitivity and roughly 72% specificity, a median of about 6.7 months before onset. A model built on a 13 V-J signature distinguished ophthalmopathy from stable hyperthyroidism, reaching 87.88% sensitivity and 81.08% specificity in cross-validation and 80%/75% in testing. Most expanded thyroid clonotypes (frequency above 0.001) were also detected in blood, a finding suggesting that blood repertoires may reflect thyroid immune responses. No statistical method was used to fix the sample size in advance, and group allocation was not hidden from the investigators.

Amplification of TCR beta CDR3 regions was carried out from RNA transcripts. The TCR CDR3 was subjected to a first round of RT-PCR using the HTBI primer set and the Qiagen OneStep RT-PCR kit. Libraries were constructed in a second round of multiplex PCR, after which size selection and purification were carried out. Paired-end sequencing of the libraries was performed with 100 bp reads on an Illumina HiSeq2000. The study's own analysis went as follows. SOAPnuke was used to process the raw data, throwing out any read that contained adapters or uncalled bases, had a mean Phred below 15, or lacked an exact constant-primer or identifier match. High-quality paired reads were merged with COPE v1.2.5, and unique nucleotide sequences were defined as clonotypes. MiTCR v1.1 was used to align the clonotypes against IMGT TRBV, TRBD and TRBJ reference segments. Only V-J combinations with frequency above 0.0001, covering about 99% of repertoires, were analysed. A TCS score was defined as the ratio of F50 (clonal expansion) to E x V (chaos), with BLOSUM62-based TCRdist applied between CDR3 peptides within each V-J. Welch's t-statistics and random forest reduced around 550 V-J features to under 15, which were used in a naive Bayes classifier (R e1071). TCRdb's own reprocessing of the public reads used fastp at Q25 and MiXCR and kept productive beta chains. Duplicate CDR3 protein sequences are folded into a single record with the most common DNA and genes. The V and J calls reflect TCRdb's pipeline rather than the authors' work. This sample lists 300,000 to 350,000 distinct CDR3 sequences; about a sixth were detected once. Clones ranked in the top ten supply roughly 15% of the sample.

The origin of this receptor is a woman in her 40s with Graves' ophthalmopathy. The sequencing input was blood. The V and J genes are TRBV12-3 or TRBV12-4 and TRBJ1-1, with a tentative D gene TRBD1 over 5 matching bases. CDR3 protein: CASSLFGDNTEAFF. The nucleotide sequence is TGTGCCAGCAGTTTGTTTGGGGACAACACTGAAGCTTTCTTT.